One and the same sample provided the 25 T cell receptor beta chains below, sequenced in a study of cytomegalovirus exposure and HLA in healthy donors. The PCR had 60 Vbeta and 13 Jbeta primers. Profiling relied on immunoSEQ multiplex PCR, and the TCRdb table lists in-frame clones only, not all of them. The sample is made up of 150,000 to 200,000 clones, and the top ten hold 0.7% to 1% of it. The sample comprised PBMCs. These receptors originate from a woman aged 18-35 years in good health and CMV-seropositive.

The chain has TRBV4-3 and TRBJ1-6, with no clear D. The CDR3 consists of 13 residues. Germline CDR1 and CDR2: LGHNA and YSLEER. V dropped 0 bases and J dropped 8 bases, with 5 bases sitting between them. CDR3 residues: CASSQESDSPLHF. The CDR3 nucleotides are TGCGCCAGCAGCCAAGAGTCCGATTCACCCCTCCACTTT.

The genes are TRBV2 and TRBJ2-2; D possibly corresponds to TRBD2 (6 bases). The V and J ends lost 7 bases and 7 bases respectively, with 16 bases between them. CDR1 and CDR2 (germline): SNHLY, FYNNEI. The CDR3 sequence is 14 residues long. The CDR3 loop is CASTSMGGIGELFF. In DNA, the CDR3 is TGTGCCAGCACCTCTATGGGGGGAATCGGGGAGCTGTTTTTT.

The chain joins TRBV7-8 to TRBJ2-1, with a possible D match to TRBD2 (6 bases). The CDR3 is 14 residues long. Germline V gives CDR1 SGHVS, CDR2 FQNEAQ. Trimming took 5 bases from V and 4 from J, leaving 12 bases between them. In nucleotides, the CDR3 is TGTGCCAGCAGCCCTCCGGACTATTACAATGAGCAGTTCTTC. This sequence encodes CASSPPDYYNEQFF.

The CDR3 protein is CASSSRVPYNEQFF. CDR3 in DNA: TGTGCCAGCAGTTCCAGGGTCCCCTACAATGAGCAGTTCTTC. V and J are TRBV27 and TRBJ2-1; TRBD1 might be the D (5 bases). The CDR3 totals 14 residues. Germline V gene lookup returns CDR1 MNHEY and CDR2 SMNVEV (reference sequence). Trimming shortened V by 4 bases and J by 2 bases, and 9 bases separated the two germline ends.

The CDR3 sequence is CASSPDRVGYGYTF. CDR3 DNA: TGTGCCAGCAGCCCGGACAGGGTGGGCTATGGCTACACCTTC. The genes are TRBV14 and TRBJ1-2, with 8 bases aligning to TRBD1. Germline trimming cut 4 bases from V and 4 bases from J; bases unmatched to any gene: 5. This CDR3 has 14 amino acids. CDR1 is SGHDN, CDR2 FVKESK, per germline.

The gene calls are TRBV11-3 and TRBJ2-2; 7 bases map to TRBD1. Germline trimming cut 5 bases from V and 4 bases from J; bases unmatched to any gene: 7. This CDR3 spans 15 amino acids. Germline values: CDR1 SGHNT, CDR2 YENEEA. CDR3 loop: CASSPGGLSTGELFF. As DNA, the CDR3 is TGTGCCAGCAGCCCAGGGGGATTGAGCACCGGGGAGCTGTTTTTT.

The chain recombines TRBV21-1 with TRBJ1-2; TRBD1, the D gene given by the table, was not confirmed from the DNA. TRBV21-1 is a pseudogene segment. The CDR3 has 15 residues. The CDR3 loop reads CASSKGTESNYGYTF. DNA for the CDR3: TGTGCCAGCAGCAAAGGGACAGAGTCTAACTATGGCTACACCTTC.

This chain joins TRBV11-2 and TRBJ2-2; 8 nucleotides agree with TRBD2. The germline V gene encodes CDR1 SGHAT and CDR2 FQNNGV. Trimming removed 1 base from V and 5 bases from J; junction bases left unmatched: 6. CDR3 length equals 16 residues. For the CDR3, the DNA is TGTGCCAGCAGCTTAGCCGGGGGGGAGAGAACCGGGGAGCTGTTTTTT. Translated, it gives CASSLAGGERTGELFF.

V and J are TRBV7-9 and TRBJ1-5, with 7 bases aligning to TRBD1. The trim removed 5 bases at V and 1 base at J, leaving 8 bases unmatched. This CDR3 has 16 residues. Germline V lookup: CDR1 SEHNR, CDR2 FQNEAQ (reference sequence). CDR3 nucleotides: TGTGCCAGCAGCCCCACGGGACAGCTCAGCAATCAGCCCCAGCATTTT. This encodes CASSPTGQLSNQPQHF.

This chain uses TRBV2 with TRBJ1-5, with 9 nucleotides matching TRBD1. Germline-derived CDR1 and CDR2 are SNHLY and FYNNEI. Trimming removed 4 bases from V and 7 bases from J; junction bases left unmatched: 5. The CDR3 extends over 14 amino acids. The DNA of the CDR3 is TGTGCCAGCAGTGGAGACAGGGGGAAACAGCCCCAGCATTTT. Translation gives CASSGDRGKQPQHF.

V usage is TRBV4-1 and J usage is TRBJ1-5; 8 bases map to TRBD1. This CDR3 spans 16 amino acids. Germline values: CDR1 MGHRA, CDR2 YSYEKL. With V trimmed by 3 bases and J by 6 bases, 10 bases remained unmatched. The CDR3 DNA reads as TGCGCCAGCAGCCAGGAAGGGACAGGCTTTAGTCAGCCCCAGCATTTT. It specifies CASSQEGTGFSQPQHF.

The rearrangement links TRBV18 to TRBJ2-1; 8 nucleotides line up with TRBD2. After removal of 3 bases from V and 8 bases from J, the junction contained 0 bases not matched to a gene. The CDR3 spans 12 residues. CDR1 is KGHSH and CDR2 is LQKENI in the germline V gene. The DNA of the CDR3 is TGTGCCAGCTCACCGACTAGCGATGAGCAGTTCTTC. The encoded protein is CASSPTSDEQFF.

As DNA, the CDR3 is TGCAGTGCTGGACTCAGCGAAGGGCAGTACTTC. Encoded protein: CSAGLSEGQYF. The chain has TRBV20-1 and TRBJ2-7, with D perhaps matching TRBD2 (5 bases). This CDR3 comprises 11 residues. Trimming removed 5 bases from V and 9 bases from J, with 14 bases in between. CDR1 is DFQATT, CDR2 SNEGSKA, per germline (reference sequence).

The chain links TRBV27 to TRBJ1-3, with TRBD1 matching over 9 bases. Per germline, CDR1 MNHEY and CDR2 SMNVEV (reference sequence). V dropped 1 base and J dropped 4; count of bases not matched to a gene: 5. This CDR3 spans 16 amino acids. In nucleotides, the CDR3 is TGTGCCAGCAGTTTATACGACGGGACAGGGGGAAACACCATATATTTT. Its translation is CASSLYDGTGGNTIYF.

The chain carries TRBV7-8 and TRBJ1-1, with TRBD1 matching 7 bases. The CDR3 consists of 15 residues. Per germline, CDR1 SGHVS and CDR2 FQNEAQ. V shed 1 base, J shed 1 base, and the junction held 3 bases outside the gene matches. The CDR3 is CASSLERTGNTEAFF. The CDR3 DNA reads TGTGCCAGCAGCTTAGAACGGACAGGGAACACTGAAGCTTTCTTT.

The rearrangement links TRBV21-1 to TRBJ2-5; TRBD2, as called in the table, went unchecked against the DNA. TRBV21-1 is deemed a pseudogene. The CDR3 runs 17 residues. The CDR3 region is CASSFQGLAGGMETQYF. CDR3 DNA: TGTGCCAGCAGCTTCCAGGGGCTAGCGGGGGGGATGGAGACCCAGTACTTC.

This rearrangement joins TRBV25-1 to TRBJ2-7, with 8 bases aligning to TRBD2. The CDR3 runs 15 residues. Trimming took 2 bases from V and 6 from J; bases not matched to a gene: 9. Germline V gene sequence: CDR1 MGHDK, CDR2 SYGVNS. CDR3: CASSEPQAGVSEQYF. CDR3 DNA sequence: TGTGCCAGCAGTGAACCCCAAGCGGGAGTATCCGAGCAGTACTTC.

The chain links TRBV30 to TRBJ1-2; no reliable D call. This CDR3 has 12 amino acids. Per germline, CDR1 GTSNPN and CDR2 SVGIG (reference sequence). V was clipped by 2 bases and J by 2 bases, with 6 bases between them. CDR3 sequence: CAWSSENYGYTF. Written as DNA, the CDR3 is TGTGCCTGGAGTTCAGAAAACTATGGCTACACCTTC. The full variable domain, in which reference TRBV30 and TRBJ1-2 provide the parts outside the CDR3, is SQTIHQWPATLVQPVGSPLSLECTVEGTSNPNLYWYRQAAGRGLQLLFYSVGIGQISSEVPQNLSASRPQDRQFILSSKKLLLSDSGFYLCAWSSENYGYTFGSGTRLTVV.

This chain uses TRBV4-1 with TRBJ2-1; TRBD2 aligns across 8 bases. V gave up 3 bases and J gave up 9 bases; unmatched junction bases: 13. This CDR3 region has 16 residues. From germline, CDR1 is MGHRA and CDR2 YSYEKL. Here the CDR3 reads CASSHSAGGRIIEQFF. The CDR3, as DNA: TGCGCCAGCAGCCACTCAGCGGGCGGGAGGATCATTGAGCAGTTCTTC.

V is TRBV5-1 and J is TRBJ2-1; the D is unclear. V was cut by 0 bases and J by 3 bases, with 7 bases left in between. The germline CDR1 and CDR2 sequences are SGHRS and YFSETQ. The CDR3 has 14 amino acids. The CDR3 is CASSLVASYNEQFF. The CDR3 coding sequence is TGCGCCAGCAGCTTGGTCGCCAGCTACAATGAGCAGTTCTTC.

V gene TRBV7-2 combines with J gene TRBJ1-3; no clear D gene. The CDR3 is 15 amino acids. The V end was cut by 3 bases, the J end by 0 bases, with 9 bases between. Germline V CDR1 and CDR2: SGHTA, FQGNSA. The CDR3 loop reads CASSFGVSSGNTIYF. CDR3 in DNA: TGTGCCAGCAGCTTCGGGGTCAGCTCTGGAAACACCATATATTTT.

Here the CDR3 DNA reads TGTGCCAGCAGCTTAGGAGGGGGAACTGAAGCTTTCTTT. It yields the protein CASSLGGGTEAFF. The genes are TRBV7-8 and TRBJ1-1; D is possibly TRBD1 (6 bases). The CDR3 runs to 13 residues. CDR1 and CDR2 from the germline V gene are SGHVS and FQNEAQ. Trimming pared 1 base from V and 5 bases from J, leaving 8 bases between.

This rearrangement joins TRBV5-1 to TRBJ2-7; 11 bases align to TRBD2. Germline V gene lookup returns CDR1 SGHRS and CDR2 YFSETQ. The length of the CDR3 is 19 residues. The V gene end was trimmed by 4 bases and the J gene end by 3 bases; junction bases not matched to a gene: 18. The CDR3 DNA follows: TGCGCCAGCAGCCCCCATCGCCCGGTAGCGGGAGGGGGAAACTACGAGCAGTACTTC. It encodes CASSPHRPVAGGGNYEQYF.

This chain joins TRBV6-5 and TRBJ2-3; TRBD2 matches at 8 bases. The CDR3 spans 16 residues. Germline V gene lookup returns CDR1 MNHEY and CDR2 SVGAGI. The V gene end was trimmed by 0 bases and the J gene end by 2 bases; junction bases not matched to a gene: 4. CDR3 in DNA: TGTGCCAGCAGTTACTCGGGTAGCGGGGTCACAGATACGCAGTATTTT. Its translation is CASSYSGSGVTDTQYF.

The V and J genes are TRBV6-6 and TRBJ2-3, with 7 bases aligning to TRBD1. V trimming: 7 bases; J trimming: 1 base; junction bases outside the gene matches: 2. This CDR3 is 13 amino acids long. Germline CDR1 and CDR2: MNHNY and SVGAGI (reference sequence). This CDR3 reads CASTTGGTDTQYF. The CDR3 DNA reads as TGTGCCAGCACAACAGGGGGCACAGATACGCAGTATTTT.